What follows is one TCR beta chain and its context. This CDR3 comprises 14 residues. The germline V gene encodes CDR1 SGHRS and CDR2 YFSETQ. With 0 bases removed from V and 4 bases from J, the gap between germline ends came to 10 bases. Sequenced by immunoSEQ multiplex PCR; TCRdb stores in-frame clones only, minus some. The data hold about 140,000 clones, with 75% to 90% observed a single time. The data were obtained in a study of radiation and T cells in renal cell carcinoma. Time point reported: baseline pretreatment blood. The treatment: 15 Gy SBRT to primary tumor, nephrectomy 4 weeks later. The source material was blood, sampled from a patient whose treatment included radiotherapy and nephrectomy. This TCR came from a woman aged 45-65 years with renal cell carcinoma. This rearrangement joins TRBV5-1 to TRBJ1-1; D not resolved. In DNA, the CDR3 is TGCGCCAGCAGCTTGGAATTGAGCCCCACTGAAGCTTTCTTT. Its translation: CASSLELSPTEAFF.